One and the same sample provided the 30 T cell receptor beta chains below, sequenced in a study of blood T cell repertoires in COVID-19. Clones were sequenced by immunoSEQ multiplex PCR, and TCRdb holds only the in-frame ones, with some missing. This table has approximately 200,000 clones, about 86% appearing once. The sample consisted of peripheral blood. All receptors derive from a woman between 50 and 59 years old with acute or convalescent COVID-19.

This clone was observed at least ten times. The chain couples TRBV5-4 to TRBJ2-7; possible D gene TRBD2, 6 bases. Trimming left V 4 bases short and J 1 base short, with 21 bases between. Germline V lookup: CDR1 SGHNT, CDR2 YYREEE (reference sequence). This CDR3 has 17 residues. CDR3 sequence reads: CASSTGGGKGPSYEQYF. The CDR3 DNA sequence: TGTGCCAGCAGCACCGGTGGAGGGAAGGGACCATCCTACGAGCAGTACTTC.

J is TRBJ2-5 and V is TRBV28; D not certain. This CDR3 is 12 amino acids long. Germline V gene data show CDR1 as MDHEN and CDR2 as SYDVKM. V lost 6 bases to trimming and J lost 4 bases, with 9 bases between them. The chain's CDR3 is CASRGVRETQYF. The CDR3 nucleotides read TGTGCCAGCAGGGGCGTACGAGAGACCCAGTACTTC.

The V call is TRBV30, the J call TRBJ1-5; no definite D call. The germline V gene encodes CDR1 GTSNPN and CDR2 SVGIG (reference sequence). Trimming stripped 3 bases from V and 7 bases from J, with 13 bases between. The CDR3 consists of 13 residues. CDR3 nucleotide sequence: TGTGCCTGGAGCGGCTCTGGAGGACAGCCCCAGCATTTT. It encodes CAWSGSGGQPQHF.

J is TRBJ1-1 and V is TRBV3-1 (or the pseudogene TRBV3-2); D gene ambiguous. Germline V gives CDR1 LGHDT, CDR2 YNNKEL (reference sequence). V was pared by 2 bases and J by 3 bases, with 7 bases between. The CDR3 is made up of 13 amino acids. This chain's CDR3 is CASSQTVYTEAFF. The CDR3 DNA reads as TGTGCCAGCAGCCAAACGGTTTACACTGAAGCTTTCTTT.

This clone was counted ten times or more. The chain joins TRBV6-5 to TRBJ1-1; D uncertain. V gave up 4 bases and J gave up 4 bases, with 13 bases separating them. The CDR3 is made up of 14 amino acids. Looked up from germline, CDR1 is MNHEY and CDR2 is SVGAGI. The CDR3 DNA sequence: TGTGCCAGCAGTTCCGACTTACGGGGCACTGAAGCTTTCTTT. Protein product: CASSSDLRGTEAFF.

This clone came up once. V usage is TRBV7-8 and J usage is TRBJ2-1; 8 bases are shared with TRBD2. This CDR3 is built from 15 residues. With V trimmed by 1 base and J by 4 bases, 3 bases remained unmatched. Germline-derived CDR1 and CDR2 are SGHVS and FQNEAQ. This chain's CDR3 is CASSLERGTYNEQFF. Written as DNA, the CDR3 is TGTGCCAGCAGCTTAGAGCGGGGGACGTACAATGAGCAGTTCTTC.

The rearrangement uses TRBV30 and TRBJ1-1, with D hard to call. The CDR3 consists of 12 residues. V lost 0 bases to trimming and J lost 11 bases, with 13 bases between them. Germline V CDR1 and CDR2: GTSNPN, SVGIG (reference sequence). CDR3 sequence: CAWSVGGLEAFF. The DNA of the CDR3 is TGTGCCTGGAGTGTGGGAGGGCTTGAGGCTTTCTTT. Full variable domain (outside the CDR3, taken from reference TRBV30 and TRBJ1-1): SQTIHQWPATLVQPVGSPLSLECTVEGTSNPNLYWYRQAAGRGLQLLFYSVGIGQISSEVPQNLSASRPQDRQFILSSKKLLLSDSGFYLCAWSVGGLEAFFGQGTRLTVV.

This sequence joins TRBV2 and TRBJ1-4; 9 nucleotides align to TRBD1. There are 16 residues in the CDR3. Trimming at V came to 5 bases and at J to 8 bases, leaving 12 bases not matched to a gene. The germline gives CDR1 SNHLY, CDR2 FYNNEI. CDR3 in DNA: TGTGCCAGCAGTTTAGGACCGGGACAGGGTGGCGAAAAACTGTTTTTT. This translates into CASSLGPGQGGEKLFF.

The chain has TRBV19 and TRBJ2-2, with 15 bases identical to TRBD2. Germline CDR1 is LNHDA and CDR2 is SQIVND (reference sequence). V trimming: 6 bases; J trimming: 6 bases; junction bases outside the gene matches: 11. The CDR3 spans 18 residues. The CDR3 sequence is CASRHARTSGREAGELFF. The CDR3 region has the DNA TGTGCCAGTAGACACGCACGGACTAGCGGGAGGGAGGCCGGGGAGCTGTTTTTT.

CDR3 coding DNA: TGTGCCAGCTCCGGGGGGGCCGCCGAGCAGTACTTC. Protein sequence: CASSGGAAEQYF. The rearrangement joins TRBV5-4 to TRBJ2-7; TRBD2 agrees at 8 bases. Germline-derived CDR1 and CDR2 are SGHNT and YYREEE (reference sequence). CDR3 length: 12 residues. Losses at the gene ends were 7 bases for V and 6 bases for J; bases not matched to a gene: 6.

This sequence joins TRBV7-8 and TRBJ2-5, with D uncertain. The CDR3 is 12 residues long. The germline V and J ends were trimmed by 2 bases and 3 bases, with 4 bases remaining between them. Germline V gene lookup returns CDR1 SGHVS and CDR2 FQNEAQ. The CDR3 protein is CASSLTEETQYF. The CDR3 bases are TGTGCCAGCAGCTTAACGGAAGAGACCCAGTACTTC. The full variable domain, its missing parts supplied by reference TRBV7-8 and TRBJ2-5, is GAGVSQSPRYKVAKRGQDVALRCDPISGHVSLFWYQQALGQGPEFLTYFQNEAQLDKSGLPSDRFFAERPEGSVSTLKIQRTQQEDSAVYLCASSLTEETQYFGPGTRLLVL.

CDR3 in amino acids: CASSLFRGHGEKLFF. The CDR3 DNA reads TGTGCCAGCAGTTTATTCCGGGGACATGGCGAAAAACTGTTTTTT. This chain joins TRBV27 and TRBJ1-4; tentatively, D is TRBD1 (6 bases). Between the trimmed V and J ends, which lost 1 base and 8 bases, there was a span of 14 bases. This CDR3 comprises 15 residues. The germline V gene encodes CDR1 MNHEY and CDR2 SMNVEV (reference sequence).

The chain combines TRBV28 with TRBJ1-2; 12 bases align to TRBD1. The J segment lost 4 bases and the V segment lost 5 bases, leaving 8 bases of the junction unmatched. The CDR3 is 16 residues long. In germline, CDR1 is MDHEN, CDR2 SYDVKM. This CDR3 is CASSAGQGAGSYGYTF. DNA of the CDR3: TGTGCCAGCAGTGCGGGACAGGGGGCGGGGAGCTATGGCTACACCTTC.

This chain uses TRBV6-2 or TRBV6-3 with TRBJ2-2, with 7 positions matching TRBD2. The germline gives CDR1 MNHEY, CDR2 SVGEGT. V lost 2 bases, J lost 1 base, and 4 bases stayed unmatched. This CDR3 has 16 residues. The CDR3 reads CASSYGAGRNTGELFF. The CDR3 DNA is TGTGCCAGCAGTTACGGAGCGGGGAGGAACACCGGGGAGCTGTTTTTT.

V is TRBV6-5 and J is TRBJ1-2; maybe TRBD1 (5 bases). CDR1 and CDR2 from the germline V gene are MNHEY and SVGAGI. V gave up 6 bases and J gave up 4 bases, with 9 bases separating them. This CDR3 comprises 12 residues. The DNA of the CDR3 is TGTGCCAGCAGGGGGCAGTTCTATGGCTACACCTTC. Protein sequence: CASRGQFYGYTF.

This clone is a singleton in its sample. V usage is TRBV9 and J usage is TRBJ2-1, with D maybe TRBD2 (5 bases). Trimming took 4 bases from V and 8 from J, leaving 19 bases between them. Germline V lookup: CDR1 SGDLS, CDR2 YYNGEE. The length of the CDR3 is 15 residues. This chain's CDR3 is CASSPRPLGSDEQFF. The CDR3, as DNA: TGTGCCAGCAGCCCCCGCCCACTGGGGAGTGATGAGCAGTTCTTC.

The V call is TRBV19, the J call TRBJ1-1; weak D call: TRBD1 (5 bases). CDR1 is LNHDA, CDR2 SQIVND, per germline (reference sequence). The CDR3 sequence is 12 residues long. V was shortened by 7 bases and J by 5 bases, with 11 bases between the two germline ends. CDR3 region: CASMSGYTEAFF. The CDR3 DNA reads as TGTGCCAGTATGTCAGGGTATACTGAAGCTTTCTTT.

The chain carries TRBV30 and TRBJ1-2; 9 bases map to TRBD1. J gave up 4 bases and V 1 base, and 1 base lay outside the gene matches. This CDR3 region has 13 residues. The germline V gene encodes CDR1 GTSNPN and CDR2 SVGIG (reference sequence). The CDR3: CAWSGDRVYGYTF. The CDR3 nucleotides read TGTGCCTGGAGTGGGGACAGGGTCTATGGCTACACCTTC. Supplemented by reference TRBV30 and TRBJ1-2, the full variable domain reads SQTIHQWPATLVQPVGSPLSLECTVEGTSNPNLYWYRQAAGRGLQLLFYSVGIGQISSEVPQNLSASRPQDRQFILSSKKLLLSDSGFYLCAWSGDRVYGYTFGSGTRLTVV.

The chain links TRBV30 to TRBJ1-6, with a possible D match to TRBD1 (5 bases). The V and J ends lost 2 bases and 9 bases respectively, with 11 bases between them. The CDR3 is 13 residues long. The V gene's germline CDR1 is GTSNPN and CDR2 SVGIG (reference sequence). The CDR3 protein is CAWSYGGLSPLHF. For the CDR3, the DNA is TGTGCCTGGAGTTACGGGGGACTTTCACCCCTCCACTTT.

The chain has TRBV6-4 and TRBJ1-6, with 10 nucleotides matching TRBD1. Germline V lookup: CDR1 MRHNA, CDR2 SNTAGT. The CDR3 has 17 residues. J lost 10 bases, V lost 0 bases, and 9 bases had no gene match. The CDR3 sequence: CASSDSSDRGPGSPLHF. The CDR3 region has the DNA TGTGCCAGCAGTGACTCGTCCGACAGGGGGCCCGGCTCACCCCTCCACTTT.

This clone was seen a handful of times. DNA for the CDR3: TGTGCCAGCAGCCGAGATCAGGGGAGCTCCTACAATGAGCAGTTCTTC. It codes for CASSRDQGSSYNEQFF. V gene TRBV5-6 combines with J gene TRBJ2-1; D perhaps matches TRBD1 (6 bases). Germline values: CDR1 SGHDT, CDR2 YYEEEE. The CDR3 sequence is 16 residues long. The V end lost 4 bases, the J end lost 0 bases, and 14 bases lay between the germline ends.

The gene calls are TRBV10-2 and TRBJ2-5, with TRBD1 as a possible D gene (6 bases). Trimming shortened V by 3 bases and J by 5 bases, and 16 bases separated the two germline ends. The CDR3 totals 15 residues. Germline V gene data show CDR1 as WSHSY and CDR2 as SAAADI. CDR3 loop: CASSDQQGWRETQYF. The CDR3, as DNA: TGCGCCAGCAGTGATCAACAGGGATGGAGGGAGACCCAGTACTTC.

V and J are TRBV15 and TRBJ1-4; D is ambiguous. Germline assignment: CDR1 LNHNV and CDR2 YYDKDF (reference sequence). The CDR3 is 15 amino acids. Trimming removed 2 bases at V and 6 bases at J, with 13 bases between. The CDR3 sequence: CATSRMSPGDEKLFF. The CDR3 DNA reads TGTGCCACCAGCAGAATGAGCCCGGGAGATGAAAAACTGTTTTTT.

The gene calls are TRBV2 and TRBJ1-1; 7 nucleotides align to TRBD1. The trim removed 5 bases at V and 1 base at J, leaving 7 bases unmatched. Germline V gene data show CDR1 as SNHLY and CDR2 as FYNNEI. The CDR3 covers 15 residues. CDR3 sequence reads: CASSPDRAENTEAFF. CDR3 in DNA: TGTGCCAGCAGTCCAGACAGGGCGGAGAACACTGAAGCTTTCTTT.

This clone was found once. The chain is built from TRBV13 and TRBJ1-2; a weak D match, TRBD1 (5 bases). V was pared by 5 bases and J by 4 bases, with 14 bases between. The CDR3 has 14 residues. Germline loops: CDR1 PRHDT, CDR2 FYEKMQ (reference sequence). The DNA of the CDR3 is TGTGCCAGCAGCGCACTTCAGGGAACCTATGGCTACACCTTC. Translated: CASSALQGTYGYTF.

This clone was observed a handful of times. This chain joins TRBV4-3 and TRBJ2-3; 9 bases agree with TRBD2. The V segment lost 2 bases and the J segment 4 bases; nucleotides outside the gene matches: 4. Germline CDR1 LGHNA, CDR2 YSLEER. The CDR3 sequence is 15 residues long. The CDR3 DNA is TGCGCCAGCAGCCAACAAGCGGGGGGTGCAGATACGCAGTATTTT. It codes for CASSQQAGGADTQYF.

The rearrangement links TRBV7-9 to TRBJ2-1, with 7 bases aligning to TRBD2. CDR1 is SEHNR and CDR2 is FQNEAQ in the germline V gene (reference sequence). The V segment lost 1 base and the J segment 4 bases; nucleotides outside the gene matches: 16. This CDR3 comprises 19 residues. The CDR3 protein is CASSLGMWEGLAAYNEQFF. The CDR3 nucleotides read TGTGCCAGCAGCTTAGGGATGTGGGAGGGGCTAGCGGCATACAATGAGCAGTTCTTC.

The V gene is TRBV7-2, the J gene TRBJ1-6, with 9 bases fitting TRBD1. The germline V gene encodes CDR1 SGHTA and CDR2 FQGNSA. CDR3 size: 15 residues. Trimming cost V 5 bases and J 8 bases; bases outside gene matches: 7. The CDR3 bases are TGTGCCAGCAGCCCTAGACAGGGGGTAGATTCACCCCTCCACTTT. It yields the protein CASSPRQGVDSPLHF.

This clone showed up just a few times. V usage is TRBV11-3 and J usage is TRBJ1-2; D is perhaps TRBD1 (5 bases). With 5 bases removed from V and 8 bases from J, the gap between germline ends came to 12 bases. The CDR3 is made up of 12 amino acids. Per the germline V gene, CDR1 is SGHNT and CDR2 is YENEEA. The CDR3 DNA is TGTGCCAGCAGCCTCAGGGATACCGGCTACACCTTC. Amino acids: CASSLRDTGYTF. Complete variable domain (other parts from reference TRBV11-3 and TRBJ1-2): EAGVVQSPRYKIIEKKQPVAFWCNPISGHNTLYWYLQNLGQGPELLIRYENEEAVDDSQLPKDRFSAERLKGVDSTLKIQPAELGDSAVYLCASSLRDTGYTFGSGTRLTVV.

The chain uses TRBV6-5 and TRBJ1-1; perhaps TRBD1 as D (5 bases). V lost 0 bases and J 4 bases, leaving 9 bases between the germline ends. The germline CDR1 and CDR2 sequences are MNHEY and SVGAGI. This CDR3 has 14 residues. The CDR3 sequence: CASSYSGGSTEAFF. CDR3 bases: TGTGCCAGCAGTTACTCTGGGGGGAGCACTGAAGCTTTCTTT.